In its sample, the clone carrying this T cell receptor beta chain was seen once. Germline V lookup: CDR1 LNHDA, CDR2 SQIVND (reference sequence). The CDR3 contains 14 residues. V shed 9 bases and J shed 5 bases, with 19 bases lying between them. Preparing the TCRbeta library involved the use of unique molecular identifiers. TCRdb independently ran MiXCR on the PCR reads; one entry per CDR3 protein. The table lists 200,000 to 300,000 distinct CDR3 sequences, roughly a quarter of them singletons, with about 4.8% in the top ten. The data were taken from a study of T-cell reconstitution after alpha-beta-depleted transplantation in children.

The sequencing used PBMCs, mostly from graft donor cells, collected 360 days after TCRalphabeta/CD19-depleted stem cell transplant. This clonotype was sampled from a female patient between 2 and 15 years old who had a stem cell transplant for congenital amegakaryocytic thrombocytopenia, so the T cells may come from the graft donor. This chain connects TRBV19 to TRBJ1-2; a possible D gene is TRBD1 (5 bases). The CDR3: CASRSNGAAYGYTF. DNA for the CDR3: TGTGCCAGCCGAAGTAATGGGGCAGCATATGGCTACACCTTC. The full variable domain, rest sourced from reference TRBV19 and TRBJ1-2, is DGGITQSPKYLFRKEGQNVTLSCEQNLNHDAMYWYRQDPGQGLRLIYYSQIVNDFQKGDIAEGYSVSREKKESFPLTVTSAQKNPTAFYLCASRSNGAAYGYTFGSGTRLTVV.